This entry lists 5 T cell receptor beta chains sequenced from one sample in a study of OX40 agonist ivuxolimab in advanced cancers. Method: immunoSEQ multiplex PCR; TCRdb's copy keeps in-frame clones and lacks some. The sample carries around 73,000 clones, 70% to 90% recorded once. The source was CD4+ or CD8+ T cells sorted from blood, collected in a trial of the OX40 agonist ivuxolimab. These TCRs come from an adult with an advanced solid tumor such as melanoma, head and neck, liver or kidney cancer.

The chain couples TRBV9 to TRBJ2-1, with TRBD1 identical over 9 bases. The junction had 2 bases not matched to a gene; V was cut back by 3 bases and J by 7 bases. The germline V gene has CDR1 SGDLS and CDR2 YYNGEE. CDR3 length equals 13 residues. CDR3 residues: CASSETGGNEQFF. The CDR3, as DNA: TGTGCCAGCAGCGAGACAGGGGGTAATGAGCAGTTCTTC.

The gene calls are TRBV5-4 and TRBJ2-6, with D unclear. Trimming removed 3 bases at V and 1 base at J, with 8 bases between. Germline CDR1 SGHNT, CDR2 YYREEE (reference sequence). The CDR3 runs 15 residues. CDR3 protein: CASSSEASGANVLTF. The CDR3 nucleotides read TGTGCCAGCAGCTCCGAGGCTTCTGGGGCCAACGTCCTGACTTTC.

The chain is built from TRBV6-5 and TRBJ2-5; D possibly corresponds to TRBD2 (5 bases). The CDR3 covers 14 residues. V lost 2 bases, J lost 1 base, and 8 bases lay in between. Looked up from germline, CDR1 is MNHEY and CDR2 is SVGAGI. The CDR3 DNA is TGTGCCAGCAGTTACGTGGGGAGCCAAGAGACCCAGTACTTC. This sequence encodes CASSYVGSQETQYF.

The rearrangement uses TRBV28 and TRBJ2-3, with D perhaps TRBD2 (5 bases). This CDR3 comprises 14 residues. The germline CDR1 and CDR2 sequences are MDHEN and SYDVKM. V lost 5 bases and J lost 8, with 17 bases in between. CDR3 loop: CASSGTPSLVTQYF. The CDR3 DNA follows: TGTGCCAGCAGTGGAACCCCTAGCTTAGTTACGCAGTATTTT.

A single count supports this clone. This chain links TRBV5-4 with TRBJ2-7, with TRBD2 matching 10 bases. Germline V gene lookup returns CDR1 SGHNT and CDR2 YYREEE (reference sequence). With V trimmed by 0 bases and J by 0 bases, 3 bases remained unmatched. CDR3 size: 16 residues. The DNA for the CDR3 is TGTGCCAGCAGCTTGGGGGTAGCGGGAGGCTCCTACGAGCAGTACTTC. Protein product: CASSLGVAGGSYEQYF.